Shown below are 20 T cell receptor beta chains from a single sample sequenced in a study of blood T cell repertoires in COVID-19. Using immunoSEQ multiplex PCR, the repertoire was profiled, and TCRdb retains in-frame clones only, with some absent. The sample records about 55,000 clones, more than 80% being singletons. Sequencing was carried out using peripheral blood. These receptor sequences come from a human donor with active COVID-19. The donor label of this sample is uncertain.

The CDR3 loop is CASSLFVPGLAGGFTDTQYF. CDR3 bases: TGTGCCAGCAGCTTGTTCGTACCGGGACTAGCGGGGGGGTTCACAGATACGCAGTATTTT. The V gene is TRBV5-8, the J gene TRBJ2-3; 16 bases line up with TRBD2. CDR1 is SGHTS, CDR2 YDEGEE, per germline. Trimming at V came to 1 base and at J to 2 bases, leaving 10 bases not matched to a gene. The CDR3 is 20 amino acids. Full variable domain (missing parts from reference TRBV5-8 and TRBJ2-3): EAGVTQSPTHLIKTRGQQATLRCSPISGHTSVYWYQQALGLGLQFLLWYDEGEERNRGNFPPRFSGRQFPNYSSELNVNALELEDSALYLCASSLFVPGLAGGFTDTQYFGPGTRLTVL.

J is TRBJ1-2 and V is TRBV9, with a possible D match to TRBD1 (6 bases). The germline V and J ends were trimmed by 4 bases and 3 bases, with 10 bases remaining between them. Germline lookup yields CDR1 SGDLS and CDR2 YYNGEE. This CDR3 is built from 13 residues. The CDR3 sequence is CASSFQGYYGYTF. CDR3 in DNA: TGTGCCAGCAGCTTCCAGGGGTACTATGGCTACACCTTC.

In DNA form, the CDR3 reads TGTGCCAGCAGCTTAATGGGACAGTTTAATGAAAAACTGTTTTTT. It is translated as CASSLMGQFNEKLFF. This rearrangement joins TRBV7-9 to TRBJ1-4, with TRBD1 matching over 7 bases. Germline values: CDR1 SEHNR, CDR2 FQNEAQ (reference sequence). Trimming at V came to 2 bases and at J to 4 bases, leaving 4 bases not matched to a gene. CDR3 length equals 15 residues.

The chain carries TRBV11-2 and TRBJ2-7; D is perhaps TRBD2 (5 bases). The CDR3 loop spans 17 amino acids. Germline V gives CDR1 SGHAT, CDR2 FQNNGV. Trimming took off 3 bases at V and 2 bases at J, with 20 bases between the two ends. The CDR3 coding sequence is TGTGCCAGCAGCTTTTATGTGCCGAGGGAACGCCCCTACGAGCAGTACTTC. Its protein product is CASSFYVPRERPYEQYF.

The chain recombines TRBV11-2 with TRBJ2-2, with 11 bases identical to TRBD2. Trimming removed 5 bases from V and 4 bases from J; junction bases left unmatched: 3. CDR3 length: 15 residues. Germline-derived CDR1 and CDR2 are SGHAT and FQNNGV. The CDR3 loop reads CASSISGGATGELFF. The CDR3 region has the DNA TGTGCCAGCAGCATTAGCGGGGGGGCCACCGGGGAGCTGTTTTTT. The complete variable domain, with remaining parts taken from reference TRBV11-2 and TRBJ2-2, reads EAGVAQSPRYKIIEKRQSVAFWCNPISGHATLYWYQQILGQGPKLLIQFQNNGVVDDSQLPKDRFSAERLKGVDSTLKIQPAKLEDSAVYLCASSISGGATGELFFGEGSRLTVL.

The V call is TRBV3-1 (or the pseudogene TRBV3-2), the J call TRBJ2-2, with TRBD2 matching over 7 bases. CDR1 and CDR2 from the germline V gene are LGHDT and YNNKEL (reference sequence). Trimming at V came to 0 bases and at J to 4 bases, leaving 14 bases not matched to a gene. CDR3 size: 19 residues. This CDR3 reads CASSQDRRAGSGRTGELFF. Here the CDR3 DNA reads TGTGCCAGCAGCCAAGATAGACGAGCGGGGAGCGGGCGCACCGGGGAGCTGTTTTTT.

V is TRBV11-1 and J is TRBJ2-5; D may be TRBD2 (5 bases). The CDR3 loop spans 16 amino acids. Between the trimmed V and J ends, which lost 0 bases and 4 bases, there was a span of 15 bases. The V gene's germline CDR1 is SGHAT and CDR2 FQDESV (reference sequence). The CDR3 region is CASSLAPDLTGETQYF. DNA of the CDR3: TGTGCCAGCAGCTTAGCCCCGGACTTGACGGGAGAGACCCAGTACTTC. The full variable domain, completed using reference TRBV11-1 and TRBJ2-5, is EAEVAQSPRYKITEKSQAVAFWCDPISGHATLYWYRQILGQGPELLVQFQDESVVDDSQLPKDRFSAERLKGVDSTLKIQPAELGDSAMYLCASSLAPDLTGETQYFGPGTRLLVL.

The rearrangement links TRBV6-5 to TRBJ1-2, with no clear D. V lost 0 bases to trimming and J lost 4 bases, with 15 bases between them. The length of the CDR3 is 16 residues. Germline values: CDR1 MNHEY, CDR2 SVGAGI. Here the CDR3 reads CASSYSSRWRSYGYTF. CDR3 DNA sequence: TGTGCCAGCAGTTACTCATCGAGGTGGAGGAGCTATGGCTACACCTTC.

V gene TRBV7-3 combines with J gene TRBJ1-1; tentative D call: TRBD1 (6 bases). V was shortened by 5 bases and J by 0 bases, with 10 bases between the two germline ends. The CDR3 runs 14 residues. Germline assignment: CDR1 SGHTA and CDR2 FQGTGA. Here the CDR3 DNA reads TGTGCCAGCAGCAGGGGGGGCATGAACACTGAAGCTTTCTTT. This sequence encodes CASSRGGMNTEAFF.

This chain joins TRBV15 and TRBJ2-5; 8 bases are shared with TRBD1. CDR1 LNHNV and CDR2 YYDKDF come from the germline V gene (reference sequence). J gave up 2 bases and V 1 base, and 3 bases lay outside the gene matches. The CDR3 length is 15 residues. The CDR3 is CATSRGGQEQETQYF. CDR3 DNA sequence: TGTGCCACCAGCAGAGGGGGACAGGAACAAGAGACCCAGTACTTC.

The chain couples TRBV2 to TRBJ2-1, with TRBD2 matching over 7 bases. The CDR3 consists of 14 residues. Germline CDR1 is SNHLY and CDR2 is FYNNEI. Trimming at V came to 1 base and at J to 7 bases, leaving 4 bases not matched to a gene. CDR3 nucleotide sequence: TGTGCCAGCAGTGAAGGGACTAGACGGAATGAGCAGTTCTTC. Encoded protein: CASSEGTRRNEQFF.

This chain links TRBV7-3 with TRBJ1-1; D call uncertain. Germline V CDR1 and CDR2: SGHTA, FQGTGA. This CDR3 comprises 13 residues. V dropped 6 bases and J dropped 1 base, with 9 bases sitting between them. The CDR3 coding sequence is TGTGCCAGCAGAAGTCAGGAGAACACTGAAGCTTTCTTT. It yields the protein CASRSQENTEAFF. The full variable domain, completed using reference TRBV7-3 and TRBJ1-1, is GAGVSQTPSNKVTEKGKYVELRCDPISGHTALYWYRQSLGQGPEFLIYFQGTGAADDSGLPNDRFFAVRPEGSVSTLKIQRTERGDSAVYLCASRSQENTEAFFGQGTRLTVV.

CDR3 DNA: TGTGCCAGCAGTCCTAGCGGAGCCCAAGAGACCCAGTACTTC. As protein: CASSPSGAQETQYF. The chain joins TRBV6-5 to TRBJ2-5; 7 nucleotides agree with TRBD2. This CDR3 has 14 residues. V lost 5 bases, J lost 1 base, and 4 bases stayed unmatched. Germline CDR1 reads MNHEY; CDR2 reads SVGAGI.

J is TRBJ2-2 and V is TRBV5-6; D is possibly TRBD2 (6 bases). With 4 bases removed from V and 1 base from J, the gap between germline ends came to 20 bases. This CDR3 is built from 18 residues. Germline V gene sequence: CDR1 SGHDT, CDR2 YYEEEE. The DNA for the CDR3 is TGTGCCAGCAGCCCCATGGGGGGACGGCCACAGAACACCGGGGAGCTGTTTTTT. This encodes CASSPMGGRPQNTGELFF.

The chain joins TRBV4-1 to TRBJ2-1; TRBD2 might be the D (5 bases). Trimming cost V 1 base and J 8 bases, with 12 bases left between them. CDR3 length: 14 residues. Germline V gene sequence: CDR1 MGHRA, CDR2 YSYEKL. The CDR3 region is CASSQGRGRDEQFF. DNA for the CDR3: TGCGCCAGCAGCCAAGGGAGAGGGCGGGATGAGCAGTTCTTC.

The chain carries TRBV27 and TRBJ2-7; 7 bases fit TRBD1. The J segment lost 4 bases and the V segment lost 3 bases, leaving 9 bases of the junction unmatched. The CDR3 consists of 15 residues. Germline-derived CDR1 and CDR2 are MNHEY and SMNVEV (reference sequence). The CDR3 sequence is CASSLRGTATYEQYF. CDR3 DNA sequence: TGTGCCAGCAGTTTGAGGGGGACAGCTACTTACGAGCAGTACTTC.

This rearrangement joins TRBV6-5 to TRBJ1-2; possibly TRBD1 for D (5 bases). Germline-derived CDR1 and CDR2 are MNHEY and SVGAGI. The V and J ends lost 4 bases and 3 bases respectively, with 18 bases between them. The CDR3 covers 16 residues. CDR3: CASSWSSTVPHYGYTF. The DNA of the CDR3 is TGTGCCAGCAGTTGGTCCTCGACAGTTCCTCACTATGGCTACACCTTC.

The J gene is TRBJ2-7, the V gene TRBV10-1; D is uncertain. The CDR3 totals 15 residues. Germline CDR1 is WNHNN and CDR2 is SYGVQD (reference sequence). V lost 8 bases, J lost 0 bases, and 17 bases lay in between. CDR3 nucleotides: TGCGCCAGCTCCCTTGGGCCAGACATCTCCTACGAGCAGTACTTC. Protein product: CASSLGPDISYEQYF.

The chain has TRBV7-9 and TRBJ2-7, with TRBD1 matching over 7 bases. CDR1 and CDR2 from the germline V gene are SEHNR and FQNEAQ (reference sequence). The CDR3 is made up of 15 amino acids. The V segment lost 0 bases and the J segment 0 bases; nucleotides outside the gene matches: 2. The CDR3, as DNA: TGTGCCAGCAGCTTAGCAGGGGGCAGCTCCTACGAGCAGTACTTC. Protein sequence: CASSLAGGSSYEQYF.

The chain uses TRBV5-1 and TRBJ2-1, with D possibly TRBD2 on 6 matching bases. The germline V gene has CDR1 SGHRS and CDR2 YFSETQ. V was cut by 3 bases and J by 10 bases, with 14 bases left in between. The CDR3 has 13 amino acids. The CDR3 DNA reads as TGCGCCAGCAGCTGGGGGTCGGAGGGCGAGCAGTTCTTC. Protein: CASSWGSEGEQFF.